This T cell receptor (beta chain) stems from a study of cytomegalovirus exposure and HLA in healthy donors. Study-level points and caveats: Exclusion as indistinguishable affected some V segments, including TRBV6-2 and TRBV6-3. Accounts indicate the classifier identified cytomegalovirus status with strong specificity and sensitivity. Being productive about 87% or about 30% of the time was typical of most TCR beta V segments in an earlier analysis.

Primers included in the PCR were 60 Vbeta and 13 Jbeta primers. Method: immunoSEQ multiplex PCR; TCRdb's copy keeps in-frame clones and lacks some. The data show about 210,000 clones, with roughly 82% seen just once and approximately 5.7% held by the top ten. Details on this clone: Its matching antigen is unknown.

Trimming removed 2 bases from V and 8 bases from J, with 14 bases in between. The CDR3 loop spans 14 amino acids. The germline CDR1 and CDR2 sequences are SGHDT and YYEEEE. The TCR sequence derives from a man aged 35-49 years in good health and CMV-seropositive. The sequenced sample was PBMCs. The V and J genes are TRBV5-6 and TRBJ2-1; perhaps TRBD1 as D (6 bases). The CDR3 DNA reads as TGTGCCAGCAGCTTCTTCGACAGGTCCGATGAGCAGTTCTTC. Encoded protein: CASSFFDRSDEQFF.